One and the same sample provided the 8 T cell receptor beta chains below, sequenced in a study of regulatory T cells in long-lasting Graves disease. Time point described: persistent/refractory GD, antithyroid drugs over 5 years with positive TRAb. Making the TCR library involved RNA that had been extracted from PBMCs. Construction of TCR beta libraries relied on iRepertoire HTBI primers and on Arm-PCR targeting CDR3 regions. TCRdb passed the multiplex PCR reads through MiXCR, listing each CDR3 protein once. The table lists about 430,000 distinct CDR3 sequences, 21% of them singletons. The sample was peripheral blood mononuclear cells (PBMCs), taken when the disease was refractory, from a patient treated with antithyroid drugs. All receptors derive from a female donor with Graves disease.

The chain recombines TRBV10-3 with TRBJ2-6; tentative D call: TRBD1 (6 bases). The CDR3 length is 15 residues. Germline CDR1 ENHRY, CDR2 SYGVKD. V lost 6 bases and J 0 bases, leaving 9 bases between the germline ends. The CDR3 DNA reads TGTGCCATCAGAGGACAGATCTCTGGGGCCAACGTCCTGACTTTC. Translating gives CAIRGQISGANVLTF.

A few counts support this clonotype. The V and J genes are TRBV30 and TRBJ2-2; 7 bases map to TRBD2. The CDR3 consists of 13 residues. With 8 bases clipped from V and 3 bases from J, the junction kept 6 bases outside the gene matches. CDR1 is GTSNPN, CDR2 SVGIG, per germline (reference sequence). Here the CDR3 reads CAGLGTHTGELFF. CDR3 bases: TGTGCCGGACTAGGGACCCACACCGGGGAGCTGTTTTTT.

At least ten counts were recorded for this clonotype. This chain joins TRBV28 and TRBJ2-7; no reliable D call. The CDR3 length is 13 residues. CDR1 and CDR2 (germline): MDHEN, SYDVKM. Trimming removed 3 bases at V and 5 bases at J, with 11 bases between. In nucleotides, the CDR3 is TGTGCCAGCAGTTTTTTGGTTTCGAACGAGCAGTACTTC. It is translated as CASSFLVSNEQYF. The full variable domain, rest sourced from reference TRBV28 and TRBJ2-7, is DVKVTQSSRYLVKRTGEKVFLECVQDMDHENMFWYRQDPGLGLRLIYFSYDVKMKEKGDIPEGYSVSREKKERFSLILESASTNQTSMYLCASSFLVSNEQYFGPGTRLTVT.

The J gene is TRBJ2-7, the V gene TRBV4-1; the D gene could be TRBD1 or TRBD2 (5 bases each). The germline V gene has CDR1 MGHRA and CDR2 YSYEKL. The germline V and J ends were trimmed by 3 bases and 0 bases, with 12 bases remaining between them. The CDR3 extends over 15 amino acids. The DNA for the CDR3 is TGCGCCAGCAGCCAGTCGTCCGGGACCTCCTACGAGCAGTACTTC. Protein product: CASSQSSGTSYEQYF.

This chain connects TRBV12-3 or TRBV12-4 to TRBJ2-2; 12 bases are shared with TRBD2. The CDR3 is made up of 14 amino acids. The trim removed 8 bases at V and 4 bases at J, leaving 2 bases unmatched. Here the CDR3 DNA reads TGTGCCAGCCTAGCGGGAGGGTTCACCGGGGAGCTGTTTTTT. This gives the protein CASLAGGFTGELFF.

This chain joins TRBV2 and TRBJ1-4; 10 nucleotides align to TRBD1. Per germline, CDR1 SNHLY and CDR2 FYNNEI. J lost 14 bases, V lost 10 bases, and 13 bases had no gene match. This CDR3 spans 13 amino acids. CDR3 region: CATRGTGVERLFF. The CDR3 nucleotides are TGTGCCACCCGAGGGACAGGGGTGGAAAGGCTGTTTTTT.

The genes are TRBV6-2 or TRBV6-3 and TRBJ2-7; the D gene is possibly TRBD1 (5 bases). V was shortened by 4 bases and J by 6 bases, with 13 bases between the two germline ends. Germline V gene lookup returns CDR1 MNHEY and CDR2 SVGEGT. This CDR3 spans 13 amino acids. The CDR3 DNA sequence: TGTGCCAGCAGTTCGGCAGGGCTAGGCGAGCAGTACTTC. Its protein is CASSSAGLGEQYF.

This clonotype showed up many times. The genes are TRBV2 and TRBJ2-7, with D unresolved. This CDR3 spans 14 amino acids. Germline V gene sequence: CDR1 SNHLY, CDR2 FYNNEI. Trimming removed 3 bases from V and 2 bases from J, with 11 bases in between. DNA for the CDR3: TGTGCCAGCAGTGACGGCCCCGGAACCTACGAGCAGTACTTC. This sequence encodes CASSDGPGTYEQYF.